The present TCR beta chain was sequenced within a study of regulatory T cells in long-lasting Graves disease. Findings of the study overall: Persistent disease samples used TRBV28, TRBJ1-2 and TRBJ2-5 preferentially.

V was pared by 1 base and J by 0 bases, with 5 bases between. Germline V CDR1 and CDR2: MNHEY, SMNVEV (reference sequence). This CDR3 contains 14 residues. Stated time point: newly diagnosed GD, antithyroid drugs for less than 3 months. Making the TCR library involved RNA that had been extracted from PBMCs. Through Arm-PCR of CDR3 regions and iRepertoire HTBI primers, TCR beta libraries were built. MiXCR was run by TCRdb on the multiplex PCR reads, yielding one entry per CDR3 protein. The table shows 350,000 to 400,000 distinct CDR3 sequences, with around 15% occurring only once. This clonotype was observed many times. Antigen: not known. This sample was also put to use in a study of T cells in Graves' hyperthyroidism and ophthalmopathy.

The chain couples TRBV27 to TRBJ2-3, with D hard to call. Sequenced here: peripheral blood mononuclear cells (PBMCs), sampled at new diagnosis, from a patient treated with antithyroid drugs. The clonotype originates from a woman aged 18 to 35 with Graves disease. CDR3: CASSLFRSTDTQYF. DNA for the CDR3: TGTGCCAGCAGTTTATTTCGCAGCACAGATACGCAGTATTTT.